These T cell receptor beta chains were read from a single sample in a study. TCRdb analysed the 5' RACE reads with MiXCR anew, one entry per CDR3 protein. The table shows 52,000 or so distinct CDR3 sequences, with about 20% occurring only once. Specimen: tumor-infiltrating Tregs sorted from the breast tumor. Source of these receptors: a female donor with breast cancer. Both conserved end residues are part of each CDR3. D genes are given only for firm matches. Size is omitted from some rows. Given values are once, few, many or a class for expanded clones.

v_call	j_call	d_call	clone_size	cdr3_nt	cdr3_aa
TRBV6-6	TRBJ1-5	TRBD1	NA	TGTGCCAGCAGTTTGCAGGGGGAGTATCAGCCCCAGCATTTT	CASSLQGEYQPQHF
TRBV13	TRBJ2-1	NA	few	TGTGCCAGCAGCCTAGGCCGGGGTGAGCAGTTCTTC	CASSLGRGEQFF
TRBV5-1	TRBJ2-1	NA	NA	TGCGCCAGCAGCACCCCCGGGGGACACAATGAGCAGTTCTTC	CASSTPGGHNEQFF
TRBV24-1	TRBJ2-7	TRBD2	NA	TGTGCCACCAGTGACACGACTAGCGGGAGGGCCCACGAGCAGTACTTC	CATSDTTSGRAHEQYF
TRBV7-9	TRBJ1-2	TRBD1	many	TGTGCCAGCAGCGGGGGGGACAGGAACGGCTACACCTTC	CASSGGDRNGYTF
TRBV6-5	TRBJ2-3	TRBD1	few	TGTGCCAGCAGTCGCCGGACAGGGAGGATAGATACGCAGTATTTT	CASSRRTGRIDTQYF
TRBV4-1	TRBJ2-1	NA	NA	TGCGCCAGCAGCCAAGTTAACAATGAGCAGTTCTTC	CASSQVNNEQFF
TRBV28	TRBJ1-2	NA	NA	TGTGCCAGCAGCGCCCACAGGGAGGCGGATGGCTACACCTTC	CASSAHREADGYTF
TRBV5-1	TRBJ2-2	TRBD2	NA	TGCGCCAGCAGCTTACTAGCGGGAGGAACCGGGGAGCTGTTTTTT	CASSLLAGGTGELFF
TRBV5-5	TRBJ2-3	TRBD1	few	TGTGCCAGCAGCCTTCCCGGGACAGGGAGGACAGATACGCAGTATTTT	CASSLPGTGRTDTQYF
TRBV7-8	TRBJ1-5	NA	many	TGTGCCAGCAGCTGGTATGGCCCAACGAGTGATCAGCCCCAGCATTTT	CASSWYGPTSDQPQHF
TRBV7-2	TRBJ1-2	NA	NA	TGTGCCAGCAGCGCGGGACGGTTCTATGGCTACACCTTC	CASSAGRFYGYTF
TRBV10-2	TRBJ1-4	NA	NA	TGCGCCAGCAGGGCAGGGGAAGAAAAACCGTTTTTT	CASRAGEEKPFF
TRBV3-1	TRBJ2-5	TRBD1	NA	TGTGCCAGCAGCCAAGACCTGACCGGGACAGGGAGATCCCAGTACTTC	CASSQDLTGTGRSQYF
TRBV7-9	TRBJ1-2	NA	NA	TGTGCCAGCAGCCCGGAAGGCGGCTATGGCTACACCTTC	CASSPEGGYGYTF
TRBV4-1	TRBJ2-7	NA	many	TGCGCCAGCAGCCAAAGGGACTTCCTATCCCGTCCCTACGAGCAGTACTTC	CASSQRDFLSRPYEQYF
TRBV12-3/TRBV12-4	TRBJ2-2	NA	few	TGTGCCAGCAACCGACAGGGGAGGGTGACCGGGGAGCTGTTTTTT	CASNRQGRVTGELFF
TRBV9	TRBJ2-1	NA	NA	TGTGCCAGCAGCGTAGCGGGATTATCCTACAGTGAGCAGTTCTTC	CASSVAGLSYSEQFF
TRBV19	TRBJ2-1	TRBD1	NA	TGTGCCAATAGTTCCAGGGGGCGTTACAATGAGCAGTTCTTC	CANSSRGRYNEQFF
TRBV6-1	TRBJ2-7	NA	NA	TGTGCCAATAGAGTCGGGAAGTTGTCCTACGAGCAGTACTTC	CANRVGKLSYEQYF
TRBV20-1	TRBJ2-1	NA	NA	TGCAGTGCCGAGCGTGGAGGGCCTCCGCGAAATGAGCAGTTCTTC	CSAERGGPPRNEQFF
TRBV5-1	TRBJ1-2	TRBD1	many	TGCGCCAGCAGCTTGGAGGGACAGGGGTACTATGGCTACACCTTC	CASSLEGQGYYGYTF
TRBV7-9	TRBJ2-1	NA	NA	TGTGCCAGCAGCTTGTCTACTAGTGGTGAGCAGTTCTTC	CASSLSTSGEQFF
TRBV7-2	TRBJ2-5	TRBD1	few	TGTGCCAGCAGCTTAGGACAGGGGTTTGAGACCCAGTACTTC	CASSLGQGFETQYF
TRBV5-1	TRBJ2-3	TRBD1	NA	TGCGCCAGCGCGAAAGGGGGCCGATCTACAGATACGCAGTATTTT	CASAKGGRSTDTQYF
TRBV14	TRBJ2-1	NA	NA	TGTGCCAGCAGCCACGATCATGGGGAGCAGTTCTTC	CASSHDHGEQFF
TRBV18	TRBJ1-1	NA	NA	TGTGCCAGCTCACCAACCAGCAACACTGAAGCTTTCTTT	CASSPTSNTEAFF
TRBV12-3/TRBV12-4	TRBJ2-5	NA	few	TGTGCCAGCAGGCCGACAGGTGGAGAGACCCAGTACTTC	CASRPTGGETQYF
TRBV4-3	TRBJ1-1	NA	many	TGCGCCAGCAGCCAAGGCTACACTGAAGCTTTCTTT	CASSQGYTEAFF
TRBV12-3/TRBV12-4	TRBJ2-7	NA	many	TGTGCCAGCAGTTTACGGCCTTTTGAGGAGCAGTACTTC	CASSLRPFEEQYF
TRBV7-3	TRBJ2-2	NA	few	TGTGCCAGCAGCTTAGAAGCGCACACCGGGGAGCTGTTTTTT	CASSLEAHTGELFF
TRBV20-1	TRBJ2-3	NA	NA	TGCAGTGCTAGAGGCGGGACAAGGAGGACAGATACGCAGTATTTT	CSARGGTRRTDTQYF
TRBV4-1	TRBJ2-1	TRBD2	NA	TGCGCCAGCAGCCAAGATAGGCTAGCGGGCTCCTACAATGAGCAGTGCTTC	CASSQDRLAGSYNEQCF
TRBV7-3	TRBJ2-5	TRBD2	NA	TGTGCCAGCAGCTCGAGCGGGGAGTCCCGGTACTTC	CASSSSGESRYF
TRBV7-9	TRBJ1-4	TRBD1	NA	TGTGCCAGCAGCGTCTCGGACAGGGGGCGGTCAACTAATGAAAAACTGTTTTTT	CASSVSDRGRSTNEKLFF
TRBV5-6	TRBJ2-1	NA	few	TGTGCCAGCAGCTTTCTCCCGGGTGAGCAGTTCTTC	CASSFLPGEQFF
TRBV5-1	TRBJ1-2	TRBD1	few	TGCGCCAGCAGCTACGGACAGGGGGCTCATGGCTACACCTTC	CASSYGQGAHGYTF
TRBV4-2	TRBJ2-5	NA	few	TGTGCCAGCAGCCGTCAGCAGGCGGGGGAGACCCAGTACTTC	CASSRQQAGETQYF
TRBV7-9	TRBJ1-1	NA	few	TGTGCCAGCAGCTTCACTACTGAAGCTTTCTTT	CASSFTTEAFF
TRBV7-3	TRBJ2-3	NA	NA	TGTGCCAGCAGCTTTACAAGGCACACAGATACGCAGTATTTT	CASSFTRHTDTQYF
TRBV7-2	TRBJ2-7	TRBD1	NA	TGTGCCAGCAGCCCGGGACAGGCCTTCTACGAGCAGTACTTC	CASSPGQAFYEQYF
TRBV6-5	TRBJ1-1	NA	NA	TGTGCCAGCAGCCCAGGCAGGGTGTCTTTGAGCACTGAAGCTTTCTTT	CASSPGRVSLSTEAFF
TRBV6-5	TRBJ1-2	NA	many	TGTGCCAGCAGTTCCCTCAGGGAAAATCGGGATGGCTACACCTTC	CASSSLRENRDGYTF